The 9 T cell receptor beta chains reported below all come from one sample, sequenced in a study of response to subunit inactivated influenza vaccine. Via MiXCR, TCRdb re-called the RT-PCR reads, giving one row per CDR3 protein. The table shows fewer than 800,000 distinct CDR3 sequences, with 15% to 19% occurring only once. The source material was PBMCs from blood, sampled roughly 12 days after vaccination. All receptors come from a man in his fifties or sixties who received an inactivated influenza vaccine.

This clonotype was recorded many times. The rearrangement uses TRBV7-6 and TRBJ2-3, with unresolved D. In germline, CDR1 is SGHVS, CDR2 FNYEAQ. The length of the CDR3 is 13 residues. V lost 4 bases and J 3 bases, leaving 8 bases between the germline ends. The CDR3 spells CASSSLKTDTQYF. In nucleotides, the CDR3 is TGTGCCAGCAGCTCACTTAAAACAGATACGCAGTATTTT.

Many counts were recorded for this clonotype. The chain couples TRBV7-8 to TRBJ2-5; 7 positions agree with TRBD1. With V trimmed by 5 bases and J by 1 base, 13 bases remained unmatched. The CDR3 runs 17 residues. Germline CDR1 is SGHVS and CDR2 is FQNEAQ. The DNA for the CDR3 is TGTGCCAGCAGCCCCGATCTAGGAACAGGGGTCCAAGAGACCCAGTACTTC. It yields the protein CASSPDLGTGVQETQYF.

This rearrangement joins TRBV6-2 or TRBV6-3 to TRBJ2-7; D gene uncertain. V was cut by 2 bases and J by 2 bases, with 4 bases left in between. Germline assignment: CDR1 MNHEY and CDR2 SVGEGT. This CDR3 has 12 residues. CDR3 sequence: CASSYTAYEQYF. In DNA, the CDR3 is TGTGCCAGCAGTTACACGGCCTACGAGCAGTACTTC.

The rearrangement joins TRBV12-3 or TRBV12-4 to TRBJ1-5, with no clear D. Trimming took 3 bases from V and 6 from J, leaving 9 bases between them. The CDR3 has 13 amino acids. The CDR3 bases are TGTGCCAGCAGTTTTTCGACGGCTCAGCCCCAGCATTTT. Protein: CASSFSTAQPQHF.

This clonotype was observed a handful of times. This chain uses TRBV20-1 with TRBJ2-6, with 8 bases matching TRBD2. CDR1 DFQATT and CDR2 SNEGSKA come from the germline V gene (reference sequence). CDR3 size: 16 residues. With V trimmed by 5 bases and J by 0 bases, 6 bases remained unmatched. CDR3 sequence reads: CSAVAGGSSGANVLTF. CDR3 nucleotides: TGCAGTGCTGTGGCGGGGGGATCCTCTGGGGCCAACGTCCTGACTTTC.

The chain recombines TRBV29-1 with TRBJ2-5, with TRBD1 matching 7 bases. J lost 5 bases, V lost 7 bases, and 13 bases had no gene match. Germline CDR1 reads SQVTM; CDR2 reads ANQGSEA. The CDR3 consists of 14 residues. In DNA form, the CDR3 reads TGCAGCGCAGGGGACAGATCCGGGCGGGAGACCCAGTACTTC. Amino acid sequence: CSAGDRSGRETQYF.

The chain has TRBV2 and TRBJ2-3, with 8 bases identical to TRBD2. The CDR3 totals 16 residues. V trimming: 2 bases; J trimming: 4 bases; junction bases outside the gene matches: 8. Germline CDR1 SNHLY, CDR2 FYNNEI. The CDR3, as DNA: TGTGCCAGCAGTGAACCGGGACTAGTAGCAGCAGATACGCAGTATTTT. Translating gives CASSEPGLVAADTQYF.

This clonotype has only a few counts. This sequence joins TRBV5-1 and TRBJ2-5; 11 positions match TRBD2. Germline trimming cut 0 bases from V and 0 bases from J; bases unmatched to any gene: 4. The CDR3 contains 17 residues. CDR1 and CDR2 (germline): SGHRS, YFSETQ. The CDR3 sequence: CASSLGMTSGNQETQYF. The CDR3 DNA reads TGCGCCAGCAGCTTGGGGATGACTAGCGGGAACCAAGAGACCCAGTACTTC.

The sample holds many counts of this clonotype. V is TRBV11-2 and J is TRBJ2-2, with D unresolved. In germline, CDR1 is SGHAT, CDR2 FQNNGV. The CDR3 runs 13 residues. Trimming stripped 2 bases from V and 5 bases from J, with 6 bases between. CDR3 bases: TGTGCCAGCAGCTTAAAGAGGACCGGGGAGCTGTTTTTT. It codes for CASSLKRTGELFF.